The rows below give T cell receptor beta chains drawn from one sample of a study of cytomegalovirus exposure and HLA in healthy donors. Using immunoSEQ multiplex PCR, the repertoire was profiled, and TCRdb retains in-frame clones only, with some absent. The sample consists of roughly 150,000 clones, 65% to 85% of them appearing once. Source material: PBMCs. The receptors here all came from a woman aged 45-59 years in good health and CMV-seropositive. Both conserved end residues are trimmed from each CDR3. Each record gives: CDR3 protein, V gene, clone size. A row's size may be missing; if present it is once, few, many or a size class.

ASIGVDTQY | TRBV2 | -
ASSRTVNTEAF | TRBV7-3 | -
ASSVGGEAYNEQF | TRBV9 | few
ASSLEVADTQY | TRBV18 | once
AWGPSGGAGDTQY | TRBV30 | -
ASSLVSTGGSGELF | TRBV5-1 | -
ASSRTGTSGGSDTQY | TRBV4-1 | -
ASRPGTAKHEAF | TRBV7-9 | -
ASSSSRKGNPETQY | TRBV7-9 | -
ASSRTRGSGNTIY | TRBV4-1 | -
SVDRYEQY | TRBV29-1 | -
SVKGQQMNTEAF | TRBV29-1 | -
ASSINPGTGGSETQY | TRBV7-6 | -
ASSREFGGSETQY | TRBV5-1 | -
ASSYLTGSYEQY | TRBV6-6 | -
ASSSNGCYDRPNTEAF | TRBV12-1 | -
ASSQIGDSYGYT | TRBV4-1 | -
ASSFARLDNSPLH | TRBV28 | -
ASSGQDRSQPQH | TRBV2 | -
ASSGGADTQY | TRBV19 | -
ASSPQASETQY | TRBV5-4 | -
ASSQGACEQY | TRBV5-1 | -
ASSRGTGGAGELF | TRBV14 | once
ASSVAGANTGELF | TRBV9 | -
ASSEATSGGPSHEQY | TRBV6-1 | -
ASSASGYEQY | TRBV25-1 | -
ASSLTGATNEKLF | TRBV5-1 | -
SVELPKGSQH | TRBV29-1 | -
SAGTVSEAF | TRBV20-1 | -
ASSEVWTSSGELF | TRBV6-1 | -
ASRGLAGANEQF | TRBV2 | -
AWTSRGTVGYT | TRBV30 | -